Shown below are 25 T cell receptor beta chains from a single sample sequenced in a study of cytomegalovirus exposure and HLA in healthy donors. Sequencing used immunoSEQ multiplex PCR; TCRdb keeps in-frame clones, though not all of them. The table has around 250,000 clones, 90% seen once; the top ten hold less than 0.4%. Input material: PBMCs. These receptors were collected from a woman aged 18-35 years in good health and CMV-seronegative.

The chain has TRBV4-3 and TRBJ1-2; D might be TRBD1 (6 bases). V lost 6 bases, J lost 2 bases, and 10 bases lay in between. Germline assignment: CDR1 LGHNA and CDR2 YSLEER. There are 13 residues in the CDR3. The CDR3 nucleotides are TGCGCCAGCAGAGGACAGCCGAACTATGGCTACACCTTC. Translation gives CASRGQPNYGYTF.

CDR3 sequence: CASSPQSGDRGIAGYTF. CDR3 coding DNA: TGCGCCAGCAGCCCACAAAGTGGGGACAGGGGGATTGCTGGCTACACCTTC. This sequence joins TRBV5-1 and TRBJ1-2; 11 nucleotides align to TRBD1. This CDR3 has 17 amino acids. The V gene end was trimmed by 4 bases and the J gene end by 7 bases; junction bases not matched to a gene: 15. The V gene's germline CDR1 is SGHRS and CDR2 YFSETQ.

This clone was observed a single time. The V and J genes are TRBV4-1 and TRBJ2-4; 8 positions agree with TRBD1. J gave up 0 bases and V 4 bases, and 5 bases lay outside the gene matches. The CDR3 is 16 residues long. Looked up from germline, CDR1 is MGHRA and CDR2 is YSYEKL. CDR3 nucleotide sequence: TGCGCCAGCAGCCCGGACAGGGCCCAAGCCAAAAACATTCAGTACTTC. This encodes CASSPDRAQAKNIQYF.

CDR3 residues: CASSPPREGRYTGELFF. The CDR3 DNA reads TGTGCCAGCTCACCACCCCGGGAGGGGCGGTACACCGGGGAGCTGTTTTTT. This sequence joins TRBV18 and TRBJ2-2; 8 positions match TRBD2. This CDR3 spans 17 amino acids. CDR1 and CDR2 (germline): KGHSH, LQKENI. The V gene end was trimmed by 0 bases and the J gene end by 3 bases; junction bases not matched to a gene: 6.

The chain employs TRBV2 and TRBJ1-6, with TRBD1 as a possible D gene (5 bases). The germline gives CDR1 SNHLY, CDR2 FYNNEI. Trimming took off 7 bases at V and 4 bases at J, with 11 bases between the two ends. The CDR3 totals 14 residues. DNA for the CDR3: TGTGCCAGCACCAGGGATATTTATAATTCACCCCTCCACTTT. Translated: CASTRDIYNSPLHF.

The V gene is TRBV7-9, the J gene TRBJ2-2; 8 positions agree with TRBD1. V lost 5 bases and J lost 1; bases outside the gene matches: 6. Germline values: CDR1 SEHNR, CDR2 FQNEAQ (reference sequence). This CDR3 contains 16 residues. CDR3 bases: TGTGCCAGCAGCGGTAGACAGGGGCAGAACACCGGGGAGCTGTTTTTT. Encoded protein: CASSGRQGQNTGELFF.

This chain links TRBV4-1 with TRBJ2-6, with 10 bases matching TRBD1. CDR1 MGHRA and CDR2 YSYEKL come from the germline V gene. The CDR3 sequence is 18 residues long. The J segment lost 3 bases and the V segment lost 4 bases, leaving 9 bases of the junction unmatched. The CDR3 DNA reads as TGCGCCAGCAGCCCACGAGGACAGGGGGTACTTGGGGCCAACGTCCTGACTTTC. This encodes CASSPRGQGVLGANVLTF.

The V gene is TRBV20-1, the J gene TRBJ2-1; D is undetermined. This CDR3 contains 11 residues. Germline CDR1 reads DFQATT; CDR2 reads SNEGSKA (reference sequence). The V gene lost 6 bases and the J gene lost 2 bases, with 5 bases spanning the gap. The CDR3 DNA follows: TGCAGTGCACACCCCTACAATGAGCAGTTCTTC. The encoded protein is CSAHPYNEQFF.

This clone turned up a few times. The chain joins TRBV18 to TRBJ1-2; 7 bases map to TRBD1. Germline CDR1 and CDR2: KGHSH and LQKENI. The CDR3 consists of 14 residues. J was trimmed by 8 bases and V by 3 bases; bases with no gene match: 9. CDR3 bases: TGTGCCAGCTCACCGACAGGGTTCGGCTCGGGCTACACCTTC. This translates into CASSPTGFGSGYTF.

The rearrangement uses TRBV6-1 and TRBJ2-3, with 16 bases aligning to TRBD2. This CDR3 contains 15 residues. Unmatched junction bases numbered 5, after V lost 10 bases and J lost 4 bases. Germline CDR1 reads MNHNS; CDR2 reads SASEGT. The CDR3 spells CATLGLAGGPDTQYF. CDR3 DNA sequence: TGTGCCACACTGGGACTAGCGGGGGGGCCAGATACGCAGTATTTT.

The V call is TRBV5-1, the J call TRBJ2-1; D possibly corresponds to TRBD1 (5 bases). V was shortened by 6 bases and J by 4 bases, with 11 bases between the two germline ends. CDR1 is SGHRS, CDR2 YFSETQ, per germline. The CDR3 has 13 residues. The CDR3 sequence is CASTLDSYNEQFF. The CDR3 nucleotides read TGCGCCAGCACTCTTGACAGTTACAATGAGCAGTTCTTC.

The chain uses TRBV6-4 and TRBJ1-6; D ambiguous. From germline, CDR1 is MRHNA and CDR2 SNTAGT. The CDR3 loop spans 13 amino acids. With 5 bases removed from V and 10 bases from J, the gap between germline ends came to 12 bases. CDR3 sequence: CASSKELRSPLHF. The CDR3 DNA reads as TGTGCCAGCAGTAAAGAACTCAGGTCACCCCTCCACTTT.

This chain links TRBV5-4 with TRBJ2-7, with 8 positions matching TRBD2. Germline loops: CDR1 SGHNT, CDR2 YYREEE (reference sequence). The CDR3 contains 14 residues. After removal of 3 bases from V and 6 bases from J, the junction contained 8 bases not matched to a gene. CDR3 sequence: CASSSGGGRSEQYV. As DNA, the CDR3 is TGTGCCAGCAGCTCGGGGGGGGGAAGATCCGAGCAGTACGTC.

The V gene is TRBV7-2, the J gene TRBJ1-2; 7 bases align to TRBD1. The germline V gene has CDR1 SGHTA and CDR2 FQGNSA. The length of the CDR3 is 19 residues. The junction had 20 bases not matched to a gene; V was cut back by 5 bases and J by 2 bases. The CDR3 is CASSNQPTGALPFNYGYTF. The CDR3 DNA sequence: TGTGCCAGCAGCAACCAACCAACAGGGGCCTTACCTTTCAACTATGGCTACACCTTC.

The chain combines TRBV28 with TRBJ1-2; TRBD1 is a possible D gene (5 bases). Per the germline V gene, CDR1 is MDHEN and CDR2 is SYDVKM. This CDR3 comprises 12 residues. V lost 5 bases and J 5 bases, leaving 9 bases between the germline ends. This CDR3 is CASSPQGYGYTF. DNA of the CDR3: TGTGCCAGCAGTCCTCAGGGATATGGCTACACCTTC.

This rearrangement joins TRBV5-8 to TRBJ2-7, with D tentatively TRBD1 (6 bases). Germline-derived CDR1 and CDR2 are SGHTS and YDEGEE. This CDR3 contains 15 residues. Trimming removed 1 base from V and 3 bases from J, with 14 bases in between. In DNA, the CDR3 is TGTGCCAGCAGCTTGCGGGCAGGGGCGAGCTACGAGCAGTACGTC. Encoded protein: CASSLRAGASYEQYV.

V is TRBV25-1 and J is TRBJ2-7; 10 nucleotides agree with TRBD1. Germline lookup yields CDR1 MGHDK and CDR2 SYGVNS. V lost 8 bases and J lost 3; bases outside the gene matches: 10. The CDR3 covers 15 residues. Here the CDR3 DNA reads TGTGCCAGCCAACAACCGGGACAGGGGATCTACGAGCAGTACTTC. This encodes CASQQPGQGIYEQYF.

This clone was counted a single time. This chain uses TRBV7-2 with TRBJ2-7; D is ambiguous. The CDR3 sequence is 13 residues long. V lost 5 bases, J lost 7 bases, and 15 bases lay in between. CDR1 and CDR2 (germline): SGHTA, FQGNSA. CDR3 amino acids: CASSPPHLQEQYF. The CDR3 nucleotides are TGTGCCAGCAGCCCCCCCCATTTGCAGGAGCAGTACTTC.

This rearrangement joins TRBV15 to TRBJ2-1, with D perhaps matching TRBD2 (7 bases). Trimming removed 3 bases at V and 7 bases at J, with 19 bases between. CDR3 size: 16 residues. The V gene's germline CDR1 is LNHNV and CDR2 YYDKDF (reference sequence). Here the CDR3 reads CATSSGGAPLSNEQFF. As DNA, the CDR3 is TGTGCCACCAGCAGTGGGGGGGCACCCCTTTCGAATGAGCAGTTCTTC.

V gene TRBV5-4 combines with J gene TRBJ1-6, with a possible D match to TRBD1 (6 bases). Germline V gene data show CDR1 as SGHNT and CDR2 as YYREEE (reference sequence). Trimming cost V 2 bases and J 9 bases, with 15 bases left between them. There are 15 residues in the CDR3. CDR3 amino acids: CASSLMDRRSSPLHF. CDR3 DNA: TGTGCCAGCAGCTTAATGGACAGAAGAAGTTCACCCCTCCACTTT.

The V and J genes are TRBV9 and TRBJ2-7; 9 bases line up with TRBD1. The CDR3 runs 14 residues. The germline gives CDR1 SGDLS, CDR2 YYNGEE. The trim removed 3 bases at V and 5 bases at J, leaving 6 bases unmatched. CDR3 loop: CASSARQGGDEQYF. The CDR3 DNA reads TGTGCCAGCAGCGCTCGACAGGGGGGGGACGAGCAGTACTTC. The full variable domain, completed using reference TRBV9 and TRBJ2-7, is DSGVTQTPKHLITATGQRVTLRCSPRSGDLSVYWYQQSLDQGLQFLIQYYNGEERAKGNILERFSAQQFPDLHSELNLSSLELGDSALYFCASSARQGGDEQYFGPGTRLTVT.

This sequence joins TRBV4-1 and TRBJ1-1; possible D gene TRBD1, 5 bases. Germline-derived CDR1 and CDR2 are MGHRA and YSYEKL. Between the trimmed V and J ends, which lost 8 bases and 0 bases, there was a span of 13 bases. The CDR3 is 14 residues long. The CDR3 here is CASRNRPMNTEAFF. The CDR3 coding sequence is TGCGCCAGCCGTAACAGGCCTATGAACACTGAAGCTTTCTTT.

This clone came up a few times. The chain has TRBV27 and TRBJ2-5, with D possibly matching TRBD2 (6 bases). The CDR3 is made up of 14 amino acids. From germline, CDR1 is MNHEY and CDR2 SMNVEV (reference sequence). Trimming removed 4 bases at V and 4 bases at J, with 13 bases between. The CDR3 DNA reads TGTGCCAGCAGTTCGCGGGGTCTGGGAGAGACCCAGTACTTC. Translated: CASSSRGLGETQYF.

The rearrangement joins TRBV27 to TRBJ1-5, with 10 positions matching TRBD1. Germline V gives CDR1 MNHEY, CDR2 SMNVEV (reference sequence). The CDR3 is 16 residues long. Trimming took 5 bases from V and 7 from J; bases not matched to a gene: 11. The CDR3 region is CASSPLDRGRGQPQHF. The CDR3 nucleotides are TGTGCCAGCAGTCCTCTCGACAGGGGGCGCGGACAGCCCCAGCATTTT.

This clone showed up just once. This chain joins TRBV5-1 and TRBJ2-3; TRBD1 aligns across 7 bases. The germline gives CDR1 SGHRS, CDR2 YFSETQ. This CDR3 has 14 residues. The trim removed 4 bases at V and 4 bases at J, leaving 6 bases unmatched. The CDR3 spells CASSGGQGADTQYF. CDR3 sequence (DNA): TGCGCCAGCAGCGGTGGGCAGGGGGCAGATACGCAGTATTTT.